This entry lists 32 T cell receptor beta chains sequenced from one sample in a study of T cells after yellow fever vaccination. From the 5' RACE reads, TCRdb called clonotypes with MiXCR, one entry per CDR3 protein. Altogether under 700,000 distinct CDR3 sequences are present, around 17% being singletons, with the ten largest covering about 18%. The source material was PBMCs, sampled about 5 days after the first yellow fever vaccination. The receptors derive from a man in his late teens or twenties who received the YFV17D yellow fever vaccine.

V gene TRBV20-1 combines with J gene TRBJ2-7; 9 bases fit TRBD1. Trimming took 6 bases from V and 3 from J; bases not matched to a gene: 6. CDR3 size: 13 residues. In germline, CDR1 is DFQATT, CDR2 SNEGSKA (reference sequence). This CDR3 reads CSASTGGVYEQYF. In DNA, the CDR3 is TGCAGTGCGTCGACAGGGGGAGTCTACGAGCAGTACTTC.

This clonotype was observed a handful of times. This chain joins TRBV29-1 and TRBJ1-4, with D unclear. The CDR3 runs to 11 residues. CDR1 SQVTM and CDR2 ANQGSEA come from the germline V gene. With 4 bases removed from V and 8 bases from J, the gap between germline ends came to 8 bases. The CDR3 DNA reads as TGCAGCGTTGGACGAGACGAAAAACTGTTTTTT. Its translation is CSVGRDEKLFF.

The chain is built from TRBV7-9 and TRBJ1-2; 9 bases agree with TRBD1. J gave up 8 bases and V 7 bases, and 8 bases lay outside the gene matches. CDR3 length equals 13 residues. CDR1 SEHNR and CDR2 FQNEAQ come from the germline V gene (reference sequence). CDR3 in amino acids: CASILQGAQGYTF. Here the CDR3 DNA reads TGTGCCAGCATCCTACAGGGGGCGCAGGGCTACACCTTC.

The V call is TRBV12-3 or TRBV12-4, the J call TRBJ2-1; 10 bases line up with TRBD1. The J segment lost 0 bases and the V segment lost 6 bases, leaving 8 bases of the junction unmatched. The CDR3 consists of 17 residues. As DNA, the CDR3 is TGTGCCAGCAGCGGGACAGGGGAAATAGTCTCCTACAATGAGCAGTTCTTC. It translates to CASSGTGEIVSYNEQFF.

This clonotype was counted only a few times. V usage is TRBV4-3 and J usage is TRBJ1-1, with D hard to call. Trimming removed 0 bases at V and 2 bases at J, with 13 bases between. The CDR3 runs to 16 residues. Germline CDR1 LGHNA, CDR2 YSLEER. The CDR3 bases are TGCGCCAGCAGCCAAGATTATTCGAGCATCAACACTGAAGCTTTCTTT. Amino acids: CASSQDYSSINTEAFF.

The sample holds many counts of this clonotype. This chain links TRBV18 with TRBJ2-3; D unclear. This CDR3 is 16 amino acids long. Trimming removed 3 bases at V and 1 base at J, with 14 bases between. Germline V gene data show CDR1 as KGHSH and CDR2 as LQKENI. In DNA, the CDR3 is TGTGCCAGCTCACCTTGGATCTCTGGGGGCACAGATACGCAGTATTTT. Amino acid sequence: CASSPWISGGTDTQYF.

There are a few counts of this clonotype. The chain employs TRBV10-3 and TRBJ2-1; 10 positions match TRBD2. The CDR3 is 15 residues long. Trimming cost V 4 bases and J 3 bases; bases outside gene matches: 3. Looked up from germline, CDR1 is ENHRY and CDR2 is SYGVKD. CDR3 region: CAISVLAGGYNEQFF. The CDR3 nucleotides read TGTGCCATCAGTGTCTTAGCGGGGGGCTACAATGAGCAGTTCTTC.

This chain links TRBV15 with TRBJ1-5, with D uncertain. Germline V gives CDR1 LNHNV, CDR2 YYDKDF (reference sequence). The CDR3 is made up of 15 amino acids. V was trimmed by 2 bases and J by 0 bases, leaving 8 bases between them. CDR3 in DNA: TGTGCCACCAGCAGATTCAGAGATAGCAATCAGCCCCAGCATTTT. Translation: CATSRFRDSNQPQHF.

This chain links TRBV9 with TRBJ1-1; no definite D call. Germline CDR1 reads SGDLS; CDR2 reads YYNGEE. Trimming left V 0 bases short and J 0 bases short, with 3 bases between. This CDR3 is built from 13 residues. CDR3 region: CASSVDLNTEAFF. In DNA form, the CDR3 reads TGTGCCAGCAGCGTAGACTTGAACACTGAAGCTTTCTTT. The full variable domain, with the rest looked up from reference TRBV9 and TRBJ1-1, is DSGVTQTPKHLITATGQRVTLRCSPRSGDLSVYWYQQSLDQGLQFLIQYYNGEERAKGNILERFSAQQFPDLHSELNLSSLELGDSALYFCASSVDLNTEAFFGQGTRLTVV.

This clonotype has more than one count but fewer than ten. The chain joins TRBV7-9 to TRBJ1-2; TRBD1 agrees at 7 bases. The V segment lost 4 bases and the J segment 6 bases; nucleotides outside the gene matches: 2. The germline CDR1 and CDR2 sequences are SEHNR and FQNEAQ (reference sequence). The CDR3 is 12 amino acids. The CDR3 DNA reads as TGTGCCAGCAGCTCAGACAGGGATGGCTACACCTTC. Residues: CASSSDRDGYTF.

V usage is TRBV7-9 and J usage is TRBJ1-2, with 7 bases lining up with TRBD1. Germline V CDR1 and CDR2: SEHNR, FQNEAQ (reference sequence). Germline trimming cut 5 bases from V and 3 bases from J; bases unmatched to any gene: 9. The CDR3 contains 15 residues. The CDR3 is CASSHWDRPHYGYTF. CDR3 bases: TGTGCCAGCAGCCACTGGGACAGACCACACTATGGCTACACCTTC.

This clonotype was seen ten or more times. This CDR3 is CASSALTGEGTEAFF. CDR3 nucleotide sequence: TGCGCCAGCAGCGCATTGACAGGAGAAGGAACTGAAGCTTTCTTT. The rearrangement links TRBV5-1 to TRBJ1-1; the D gene is possibly TRBD1 (6 bases). Germline V gene data show CDR1 as SGHRS and CDR2 as YFSETQ. This CDR3 contains 15 residues. V gave up 4 bases and J gave up 5 bases, with 18 bases separating them. Complete variable domain (other parts from reference TRBV5-1 and TRBJ1-1): KAGVTQTPRYLIKTRGQQVTLSCSPISGHRSVSWYQQTPGQGLQFLFEYFSETQRNKGNFPGRFSGRQFSNSRSEMNVSTLELGDSALYLCASSALTGEGTEAFFGQGTRLTVV.

A remark on this clonotype: At one of its ends the junction is not consistent with the germline gene, which may arise from a read error. The V and J genes are TRBV20-1 and TRBJ2-5; the match to TRBD1 covers 8 bases. The germline CDR1 and CDR2 sequences are DFQATT and SNEGSKA (reference sequence). This CDR3 has 15 amino acids. The CDR3 loop is CSARDSRGPQETQNF. The DNA of the CDR3 is TGCAGTGCTAGAGATTCCAGGGGGCCCCAAGAGACCCAGAACTTC.

This clonotype occurred a few times. V is TRBV12-3 or TRBV12-4 and J is TRBJ2-3, with 9 positions matching TRBD2. The CDR3 is 17 amino acids. With V trimmed by 2 bases and J by 0 bases, 6 bases remained unmatched. CDR3 loop: CASSLRSGGPSTDTQYF. Here the CDR3 DNA reads TGTGCCAGCAGTTTAAGAAGCGGGGGGCCTAGCACAGATACGCAGTATTTT.

This clonotype was picked up a small number of times. The chain combines TRBV6-2 or TRBV6-3 with TRBJ1-6, with 7 positions matching TRBD1. CDR3 size: 13 residues. Germline trimming cut 4 bases from V and 10 bases from J; bases unmatched to any gene: 4. The germline V gene has CDR1 MNHEY and CDR2 SVGEGT. CDR3 sequence reads: CASSSAGGSPLHF. DNA of the CDR3: TGTGCCAGCAGTTCCGCAGGGGGGTCACCCCTCCACTTT.

V is TRBV6-2 or TRBV6-3 and J is TRBJ2-7; perhaps TRBD1 as D (6 bases). The CDR3 is 16 amino acids. Trimming shortened V by 6 bases and J by 3 bases, and 21 bases separated the two germline ends. CDR1 and CDR2 (germline): MNHEY, SVGEGT. DNA for the CDR3: TGTGCCAGCAGCCCCCGCCGGCAGGGGAGCCTCTACGAGCAGTACTTC. It specifies CASSPRRQGSLYEQYF.

The chain couples TRBV30 to TRBJ1-2; 7 bases map to TRBD1. CDR1 and CDR2 from the germline V gene are GTSNPN and SVGIG (reference sequence). J was trimmed by 7 bases and V by 1 base; bases with no gene match: 6. This CDR3 has 13 amino acids. CDR3 nucleotide sequence: TGTGCCTGGAGTGAGACAGGGACCAGTGGCTACACCTTC. Its protein is CAWSETGTSGYTF.

This clonotype was seen a few times. CDR3 sequence (DNA): TGTGCCAGCAGTTACCAAGGTAGCCGGGAGCAGTTCTTC. This encodes CASSYQGSREQFF. The chain employs TRBV6-5 and TRBJ2-1; D uncertain. The V end lost 2 bases, the J end lost 10 bases, and 12 bases lay between the germline ends. Germline lookup yields CDR1 MNHEY and CDR2 SVGAGI. This CDR3 contains 13 residues.

The chain combines TRBV7-6 with TRBJ2-7; TRBD1 agrees at 8 bases. The CDR3 has 14 residues. From germline, CDR1 is SGHVS and CDR2 FNYEAQ. The V segment lost 5 bases and the J segment 5 bases; nucleotides outside the gene matches: 8. CDR3 nucleotide sequence: TGTGCCAGCAGCCAGACAGGGGAAGGTGACGAGCAGTACTTC. Its translation is CASSQTGEGDEQYF.

The chain links TRBV2 to TRBJ1-5; 7 bases agree with TRBD1. The trim removed 4 bases at V and 0 bases at J, leaving 6 bases unmatched. This CDR3 is 16 amino acids long. The germline V gene encodes CDR1 SNHLY and CDR2 FYNNEI. For the CDR3, the DNA is TGTGCCAGCAGTGGAGGGGGCGCCTATAGCAATCAGCCCCAGCATTTT. Its translation: CASSGGGAYSNQPQHF.

A few counts support this clonotype. The V gene is TRBV4-1, the J gene TRBJ1-6, with D tentatively TRBD1 (5 bases). V was pared by 2 bases and J by 11 bases, with 16 bases between. The CDR3 runs 15 residues. Germline-derived CDR1 and CDR2 are MGHRA and YSYEKL. CDR3 coding DNA: TGCGCCAGCAGCCAACTAAGACAGCGGGTAACACCCCTCCACTTT. This sequence encodes CASSQLRQRVTPLHF.

The V gene is TRBV20-1, the J gene TRBJ2-3; D possibly corresponds to TRBD2 (6 bases). Germline CDR1 DFQATT, CDR2 SNEGSKA (reference sequence). Trimming took off 0 bases at V and 3 bases at J, with 10 bases between the two ends. This CDR3 has 14 residues. CDR3 sequence (DNA): TGCAGTGCTAGAGACCCCCGGGGGACAGATACGCAGTATTTT. Its protein is CSARDPRGTDTQYF.

In its sample, this clonotype was seen a few times. The genes are TRBV12-3 or TRBV12-4 and TRBJ1-1, with no clear D. The CDR3 loop spans 11 amino acids. Trimming pared 3 bases from V and 6 bases from J, leaving 5 bases between. CDR3 DNA: TGTGCCAGCAGTTTCCGGGCTGAAGCTTTCTTT. Encoded protein: CASSFRAEAFF.

The rearrangement joins TRBV12-3 or TRBV12-4 to TRBJ2-7; D may be TRBD2 (6 bases). The CDR3 loop spans 14 amino acids. V gave up 6 bases and J gave up 4 bases, with 16 bases separating them. The chain's CDR3 is CASSGTVGTYEQYF. The CDR3 DNA reads TGTGCCAGCAGCGGGACTGTCGGTACTTACGAGCAGTACTTC.

The V call is TRBV5-1, the J call TRBJ1-5; 7 bases map to TRBD1. V gave up 3 bases and J gave up 3 bases; unmatched junction bases: 3. Germline V gene data show CDR1 as SGHRS and CDR2 as YFSETQ. This CDR3 is 14 amino acids long. DNA of the CDR3: TGCGCCAGCAGCTCGACAGGGCCCAATCAGCCCCAGCATTTT. As protein: CASSSTGPNQPQHF. The full variable domain, its missing parts supplied by reference TRBV5-1 and TRBJ1-5, is KAGVTQTPRYLIKTRGQQVTLSCSPISGHRSVSWYQQTPGQGLQFLFEYFSETQRNKGNFPGRFSGRQFSNSRSEMNVSTLELGDSALYLCASSSTGPNQPQHFGDGTRLSIL.

The chain joins TRBV27 to TRBJ2-2, with TRBD2 as a possible D gene (5 bases). Germline V gene lookup returns CDR1 MNHEY and CDR2 SMNVEV (reference sequence). CDR3 length equals 14 residues. Trimming removed 4 bases from V and 6 bases from J, with 12 bases in between. CDR3 sequence reads: CASSYEGASGELFF. CDR3 nucleotides: TGTGCCAGCAGTTACGAGGGCGCGTCCGGGGAGCTGTTTTTT.

The genes are TRBV2 and TRBJ2-3, with D unclear. Germline V gene sequence: CDR1 SNHLY, CDR2 FYNNEI. The CDR3 length is 13 residues. Trimming stripped 2 bases from V and 5 bases from J, with 8 bases between. CDR3 DNA: TGTGCCAGCAGTGAACGAGTGGAAGATACGCAGTATTTT. Translating it yields CASSERVEDTQYF.

The J gene is TRBJ1-1, the V gene TRBV6-2 or TRBV6-3; D may be TRBD1 (6 bases). The germline V gene encodes CDR1 MNHEY and CDR2 SVGEGT. Trimming shortened V by 4 bases and J by 2 bases, and 17 bases separated the two germline ends. This CDR3 has 16 residues. The CDR3 nucleotides are TGTGCCAGCAGTTCCCCGGGGGCTCGTGTAAACACTGAAGCTTTCTTT. It translates to CASSSPGARVNTEAFF.

The chain has TRBV7-6 and TRBJ2-3, with a weak D call TRBD2 (6 bases). V was trimmed by 6 bases and J by 3 bases, leaving 16 bases between them. Germline-derived CDR1 and CDR2 are SGHVS and FNYEAQ. The CDR3 loop spans 15 amino acids. The CDR3 loop reads CASSPTSYVTDTQYF. DNA of the CDR3: TGTGCCAGCAGTCCTACTAGCTATGTAACAGATACGCAGTATTTT.

A few counts support this clonotype. The rearrangement links TRBV29-1 to TRBJ2-5; D may correspond to TRBD1 or TRBD2 (6 bases each). The germline CDR1 and CDR2 sequences are SQVTM and ANQGSEA. V shed 3 bases and J shed 4 bases, with 9 bases lying between them. The CDR3 totals 12 residues. CDR3 DNA: TGCAGCGTTGACGAGGGGGGAGAGACCCAGTACTTC. Its translation: CSVDEGGETQYF.

The table lists this clonotype with a few counts. This chain connects TRBV6-5 to TRBJ2-1; possibly TRBD1 for D (6 bases). The V and J ends lost 1 base and 3 bases respectively, with 16 bases between them. This CDR3 spans 17 amino acids. Per the germline V gene, CDR1 is MNHEY and CDR2 is SVGAGI. The CDR3 DNA sequence: TGTGCCAGCAGTTACTTGCCCCCGACAGGTATCTACAATGAGCAGTTCTTC. Its protein is CASSYLPPTGIYNEQFF.

This clonotype was found a few times. The V and J genes are TRBV24-1 and TRBJ2-2; tentative D call: TRBD2 (7 bases). Germline loops: CDR1 KGHDR, CDR2 SFDVKD. The CDR3 runs to 14 residues. Trimming shortened V by 9 bases and J by 2 bases, and 12 bases separated the two germline ends. The CDR3 coding sequence is TGTGCCACCGAGGGCGGGGGCAACACCGGGGAGCTGTTTTTT. Translation: CATEGGGNTGELFF.